These 29 T cell receptor beta chains share one sample of origin, sequenced in a study of read filtering for tumor transcriptome and immune sequencing (TCRdb year 2020). TCRdb shows the sequencer as Illumina HiSeq 4000. Starting from roughly 0.4 ug RNA, TCR libraries were constructed with the Immunoverse kit using molecular barcoded adaptors that cover the alpha/delta and beta/gamma chains. Through fastp at Q25 and MiXCR, TCRdb rebuilt clones from the public reads, retaining in-frame beta chains. When rows share a CDR3 protein, they turn into one entry using the most common DNA and genes. The sample table contains about 130,000 distinct CDR3 sequences; only one count was recorded for approximately 12% of them. 9.5% to 11% of the sample lies in the top ten. Sequenced material: a population of CD138-negative cells sorted from bone marrow. Reading the label with the study, this specimen's cell subset or site is: bone marrow mononuclear cells depleted of CD138+ plasma/myeloma cells by negative magnetic selection. The receptor set was obtained from a donor at least 40 years old with multiple myeloma.

This clonotype has ten or more counts. The rearrangement uses TRBV27 and TRBJ1-2; weak D call: TRBD1 (6 bases). V lost 4 bases to trimming and J lost 8 bases, with 17 bases between them. The CDR3 contains 14 residues. Germline V gene sequence: CDR1 MNHEY, CDR2 SMNVEV (reference sequence). CDR3 residues: CASSSRGPPGGYTF. CDR3 nucleotide sequence: TGTGCCAGCAGTTCCAGGGGTCCCCCCGGCGGCTACACCTTC.

This clonotype was seen many times. CDR3 in amino acids: CASSFVTDYASNQPQHF. As DNA, the CDR3 is TGTGCCAGCAGTTTCGTGACAGATTATGCGAGCAATCAGCCCCAGCATTTT. The chain combines TRBV12-3 or TRBV12-4 with TRBJ1-5, with a tentative D call TRBD1 (5 bases). Trimming cost V 3 bases and J 1 base, with 16 bases left between them. The CDR3 spans 17 residues.

In its sample, this clonotype was seen a few times. V gene TRBV7-9 combines with J gene TRBJ2-3; TRBD2 matches 9 bases. V was clipped by 1 base and J by 2 bases; unmatched bases: 4. The CDR3 extends over 16 amino acids. Germline CDR1 is SEHNR and CDR2 is FQNEAQ (reference sequence). In DNA, the CDR3 is TGTGCCAGCAGCTTAGGTGGCGGGGGGGCCACAGATACGCAGTATTTT. It yields the protein CASSLGGGGATDTQYF.

This clonotype was seen ten or more times. The rearrangement uses TRBV7-9 and TRBJ2-5; maybe TRBD1 (6 bases). CDR3 length: 14 amino acids. Germline V gives CDR1 SEHNR, CDR2 FQNEAQ (reference sequence). Trimming stripped 4 bases from V and 3 bases from J, with 12 bases between. The chain's CDR3 is CASSSRAGEETQYF. Written as DNA, the CDR3 is TGTGCCAGCAGCTCCCGAGCAGGGGAAGAGACCCAGTACTTC.

As regards this clonotype: One base separates it from a far larger clone, so it is likely a read error. The gene calls are TRBV20-1 and TRBJ1-1; TRBD1 matches 7 bases. Germline V CDR1 and CDR2: DFQATT, SNEGSKA (reference sequence). CDR3 length: 13 residues. This chain's CDR3 is CSAMEGAESPLNF. CDR3 nucleotides: TGCAGTGCCATGGAGGGGGCCGAATCACCCCTCAACTTT.

For this clonotype: It may be a read error: a sequence one base away is much more abundant. DNA for the CDR3: TGTACCAGCAGCCGAGAAGGAGCGGCCTCCTACAATGAGCAGTTCTTC. It codes for CTSSREGAASYNEQFF. This chain links TRBV28 with TRBJ2-1, with a weak D call TRBD2 (5 bases). The CDR3 runs 16 residues. Germline-derived CDR1 and CDR2 are MDHEN and SYDVKM.

This clonotype occurred many times. The chain couples TRBV6-6 to TRBJ2-2, with 8 bases aligning to TRBD1. V trimming: 5 bases; J trimming: 6 bases; junction bases outside the gene matches: 8. CDR1 is MNHNY and CDR2 is SVGAGI in the germline V gene (reference sequence). This CDR3 spans 15 amino acids. The CDR3 spells CASSTDRVVSGELFF. In nucleotides, the CDR3 is TGTGCCAGCAGTACGGACAGGGTCGTTTCCGGGGAGCTGTTTTTT.

This clonotype has at least ten counts. V is TRBV20-1 and J is TRBJ2-3; tentatively, D is TRBD2 (6 bases). The CDR3 runs to 12 residues. V shed 0 bases and J shed 10 bases, with 11 bases lying between them. CDR1 is DFQATT, CDR2 SNEGSKA, per germline (reference sequence). CDR3 in DNA: TGCAGTGCTAGAGACCACAGGAGGGCGCAGTATTTT. Its protein is CSARDHRRAQYF.

This clonotype was counted at least ten times. The chain couples TRBV5-1 to TRBJ2-5; weak D call: TRBD1 (6 bases). The CDR3 spans 14 residues. Germline lookup yields CDR1 SGHRS and CDR2 YFSETQ. V was cut by 6 bases and J by 4 bases, with 16 bases left in between. DNA for the CDR3: TGCGCCAGCAACGACAGGCAGGCTGGAGAGACCCAGTACTTC. Translated, it gives CASNDRQAGETQYF.

A remark on this clonotype: The CDR3 does not end in the conserved phenylalanine or tryptophan, so this is likely a read error. This chain links TRBV20-1 with TRBJ1-5; TRBD1 agrees at 8 bases. Germline loops: CDR1 DFQATT, CDR2 SNEGSKA (reference sequence). CDR3 length equals 15 residues. V gave up 2 bases and J gave up 2 bases; unmatched junction bases: 5. CDR3 loop: CSARKQGAGNQPQHL. Here the CDR3 DNA reads TGCAGTGCTAGAAAGCAGGGGGCGGGCAATCAGCCCCAGCATTTA.

This clonotype has ten or more counts. The V call is TRBV20-1, the J call TRBJ2-1; 11 nucleotides match TRBD2. V gave up 6 bases and J gave up 6 bases; unmatched junction bases: 7. This CDR3 contains 14 residues. Germline V lookup: CDR1 DFQATT, CDR2 SNEGSKA (reference sequence). The CDR3 region is CSAHGTSGSNEQFF. The CDR3 DNA follows: TGCAGTGCCCACGGGACTAGCGGAAGCAATGAGCAGTTCTTC.

This clonotype was recorded a few times. V gene TRBV5-5 combines with J gene TRBJ1-1, with D unresolved. Trimming shortened V by 4 bases and J by 0 bases, and 7 bases separated the two germline ends. CDR3 length: 13 residues. Germline V gene sequence: CDR1 SGHKS, CDR2 YYEKEE (reference sequence). CDR3 protein: CASSAMMNTEAFF. CDR3 in DNA: TGTGCCAGCAGCGCTATGATGAACACTGAAGCTTTCTTT.

This clonotype was detected ten times or more. The chain uses TRBV5-1 and TRBJ2-5; tentative D call: TRBD2 (6 bases). This CDR3 has 14 amino acids. Germline assignment: CDR1 SGHRS and CDR2 YFSETQ. Trimming shortened V by 9 bases and J by 1 base, and 16 bases separated the two germline ends. In nucleotides, the CDR3 is TGCGCCACCAGGAGGGGACTCACCCAAGAGACCCAGTACTTC. Protein product: CATRRGLTQETQYF.

This clonotype was seen repeatedly, ten times or more. The gene calls are TRBV20-1 and TRBJ2-5; D gene uncertain. The CDR3 sequence is 13 residues long. V dropped 4 bases and J dropped 1 base, with 10 bases sitting between them. The germline V gene has CDR1 DFQATT and CDR2 SNEGSKA (reference sequence). In DNA, the CDR3 is TGCAGTGCTAACCACCTCCTCCAAGAGACCCAGTACTTC. Translated: CSANHLLQETQYF.

This clonotype was detected ten times or more. The chain carries TRBV5-6 and TRBJ1-1; D remains unclear. The CDR3 has 15 residues. Per the germline V gene, CDR1 is SGHDT and CDR2 is YYEEEE. The V end lost 5 bases, the J end lost 1 base, and 15 bases lay between the germline ends. The CDR3 sequence is CASRVLGGSNTEAFF. DNA for the CDR3: TGTGCCAGCAGGGTACTAGGCGGGTCGAACACTGAAGCTTTCTTT.

This clonotype showed up many times. This chain connects TRBV19 to TRBJ2-1; 10 bases line up with TRBD2. The V and J ends lost 4 bases and 2 bases, in that order; junction bases with no gene match: 5. This CDR3 region has 16 residues. Germline V gene data show CDR1 as LNHDA and CDR2 as SQIVND (reference sequence). The CDR3 spells CASSNPGTSAYNEQFF. DNA of the CDR3: TGTGCCAGTAGTAATCCCGGGACTAGCGCCTACAATGAGCAGTTCTTC.

In this sample, this clonotype turned up many times. The gene calls are TRBV5-1 and TRBJ1-3, with 7 bases identical to TRBD1. Germline CDR1 SGHRS, CDR2 YFSETQ. The CDR3 has 16 amino acids. The junction had 5 bases not matched to a gene; V was cut back by 0 bases and J by 2 bases. The CDR3: CASSLAGQIAGNTIYF. CDR3 nucleotides: TGCGCCAGCAGCTTGGCGGGACAGATCGCTGGAAACACCATATATTTT.

As DNA, the CDR3 is TGTGCCAGCAGTGAAGGGGCAGTAGGACAGGGGGATGGCTACACCTTC. It specifies CASSEGAVGQGDGYTF. The chain combines TRBV6-1 with TRBJ1-2; TRBD1 matches at 10 bases. CDR1 is MNHNS and CDR2 is SASEGT in the germline V gene. The CDR3 runs 16 residues. The V segment lost 1 base and the J segment 6 bases; nucleotides outside the gene matches: 8.

This clonotype showed up many times. The V gene is TRBV7-2, the J gene TRBJ1-5, with D perhaps TRBD1 (5 bases). CDR1 and CDR2 from the germline V gene are SGHTA and FQGNSA. Trimming left V 0 bases short and J 4 bases short, with 10 bases between. CDR3 size: 15 residues. CDR3 in amino acids: CASSLAGGGNQPQHF. The CDR3 DNA reads as TGTGCCAGCAGCTTAGCGGGGGGGGGAAATCAGCCCCAGCATTTT.

The table lists this clonotype with many counts. The rearrangement uses TRBV29-1 and TRBJ2-3, with D uncertain. The ends were cut back, 7 bases at V and 6 bases at J, with 14 bases in the middle. The germline V gene encodes CDR1 SQVTM and CDR2 ANQGSEA. The CDR3 runs 12 residues. The CDR3 sequence is CSAGSKDDTQYF. DNA of the CDR3: TGCAGCGCTGGTTCTAAGGACGATACGCAGTATTTT.

Ten or more counts support this clonotype. The chain uses TRBV11-1 and TRBJ2-5, with TRBD2 identical over 10 bases. V was clipped by 3 bases and J by 4 bases; unmatched bases: 8. The CDR3 covers 16 residues. From germline, CDR1 is SGHAT and CDR2 FQDESV (reference sequence). This CDR3 reads CASSLLGLAGVETQYF. In DNA form, the CDR3 reads TGTGCCAGCAGCTTGCTCGGCCTAGCGGGAGTAGAGACCCAGTACTTC.

The V and J genes are TRBV9 and TRBJ2-7, with 9 bases aligning to TRBD2. CDR1 and CDR2 (germline): SGDLS, YYNGEE. The CDR3 extends over 16 amino acids. J lost 4 bases, V lost 0 bases, and 8 bases had no gene match. CDR3 region: CASSVGLAGSGYEQYF. The CDR3 DNA reads TGTGCCAGCAGCGTAGGTCTAGCGGGAAGTGGGTACGAGCAGTACTTC. The variable domain in full, with the rest retrieved from reference TRBV9 and TRBJ2-7, is DSGVTQTPKHLITATGQRVTLRCSPRSGDLSVYWYQQSLDQGLQFLIQYYNGEERAKGNILERFSAQQFPDLHSELNLSSLELGDSALYFCASSVGLAGSGYEQYFGPGTRLTVT.

This clonotype was recorded many times. The chain employs TRBV6-5 and TRBJ2-1; 7 bases fit TRBD1. Per the germline V gene, CDR1 is MNHEY and CDR2 is SVGAGI. CDR3 length equals 14 residues. V trimming: 2 bases; J trimming: 4 bases; junction bases outside the gene matches: 2. CDR3 in amino acids: CASSYGTAYNEQFF. In DNA, the CDR3 is TGTGCCAGCAGTTACGGGACAGCATACAATGAGCAGTTCTTC.

The table lists this clonotype with many counts. V gene TRBV2 combines with J gene TRBJ2-3; 7 bases map to TRBD2. The CDR3 totals 17 residues. V gave up 5 bases and J gave up 1 base; unmatched junction bases: 12. Germline V gene sequence: CDR1 SNHLY, CDR2 FYNNEI. The CDR3 protein is CASSSGISGRGTDTQYF. In DNA, the CDR3 is TGTGCCAGCAGTAGCGGGATAAGCGGTAGGGGCACAGATACGCAGTATTTT.

This clonotype came up many times. This sequence joins TRBV7-6 and TRBJ2-2, with D hard to call. Germline loops: CDR1 SGHVS, CDR2 FNYEAQ. V lost 0 bases, J lost 7 bases, and 9 bases lay in between. The CDR3 is 14 residues long. The CDR3 sequence is CASSLARSNGELFF. DNA for the CDR3: TGTGCCAGCAGCTTAGCCCGCAGCAACGGGGAGCTGTTTTTT.

This clonotype was seen many times. The V and J genes are TRBV18 and TRBJ2-1; unclear D gene. The CDR3 extends over 13 amino acids. Germline V gives CDR1 KGHSH, CDR2 LQKENI. V lost 0 bases and J lost 7, with 7 bases in between. The chain's CDR3 is CASSPPSVNEQFF. DNA of the CDR3: TGTGCCAGCTCACCACCGTCGGTGAATGAGCAGTTCTTC.

The sample holds many counts of this clonotype. The chain uses TRBV7-8 and TRBJ2-3; D possibly corresponds to TRBD1 (5 bases). CDR1 and CDR2 (germline): SGHVS, FQNEAQ. The CDR3 has 14 residues. V was shortened by 3 bases and J by 4 bases, with 11 bases between the two germline ends. CDR3 in DNA: TGTGCCAGCAGCTTTCAGGGTTCCGCAGATACGCAGTATTTT. It translates to CASSFQGSADTQYF.

This clonotype was detected many times. The rearrangement links TRBV27 to TRBJ1-1; D unresolved. The CDR3 sequence is 13 residues long. With 2 bases removed from V and 5 bases from J, the gap between germline ends came to 9 bases. CDR1 is MNHEY, CDR2 SMNVEV, per germline (reference sequence). The CDR3 DNA reads as TGTGCCAGCAGTTTAAACCCGGTGACTGAAGCTTTCTTT. The encoded protein is CASSLNPVTEAFF.

The chain carries TRBV19 and TRBJ2-1; D may be TRBD2 (6 bases). The CDR3 extends over 16 amino acids. With 3 bases removed from V and 0 bases from J, the gap between germline ends came to 12 bases. Germline V gene lookup returns CDR1 LNHDA and CDR2 SQIVND (reference sequence). The CDR3 region is CASSIRGAGSYNEQFF. CDR3 nucleotide sequence: TGTGCCAGTAGTATCCGCGGGGCGGGCTCCTACAATGAGCAGTTCTTC.